This T cell receptor (beta chain) was identified during a study of Graves' ophthalmopathy and Graves' hyperthyroidism. The authors amplified TCR beta CDR3 regions, and they did so from RNA transcripts for repertoire sequencing. A first-round RT-PCR used HTBI primers, followed by a second-round multiplex PCR. TCRdb passed the multiplex PCR reads through MiXCR, listing each CDR3 protein once. The data hold roughly 500,000 distinct CDR3 sequences, with under 15% observed a single time. There are 13 residues in the CDR3. V shed 1 base and J shed 7 bases, with 7 bases lying between them. The germline V gene encodes CDR1 MNHNS and CDR2 SASEGT. This clonotype was seen at least ten times.

The sequenced material came from blood. The sequence derives from a woman aged 25-40 years with Graves' ophthalmopathy. The chain combines TRBV6-1 with TRBJ2-2; unclear D gene. Here the CDR3 reads CASSEGEVGELFF. The CDR3 nucleotides read TGTGCCAGCAGTGAAGGAGAGGTCGGGGAGCTGTTTTTT.